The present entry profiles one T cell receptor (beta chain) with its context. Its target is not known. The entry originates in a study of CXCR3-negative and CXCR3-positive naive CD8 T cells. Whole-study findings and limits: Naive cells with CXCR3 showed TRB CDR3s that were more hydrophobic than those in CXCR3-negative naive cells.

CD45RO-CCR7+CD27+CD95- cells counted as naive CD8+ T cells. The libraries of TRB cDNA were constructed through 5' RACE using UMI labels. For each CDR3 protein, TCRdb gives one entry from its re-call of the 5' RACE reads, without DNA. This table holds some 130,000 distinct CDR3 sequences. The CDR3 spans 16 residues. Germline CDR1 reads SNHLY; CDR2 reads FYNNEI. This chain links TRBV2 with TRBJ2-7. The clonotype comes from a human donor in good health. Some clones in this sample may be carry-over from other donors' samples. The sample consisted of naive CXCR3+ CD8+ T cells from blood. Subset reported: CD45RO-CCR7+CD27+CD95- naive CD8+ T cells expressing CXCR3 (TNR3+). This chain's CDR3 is CASSDPKAGDYYEQYF. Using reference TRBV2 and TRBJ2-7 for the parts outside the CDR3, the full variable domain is EPEVTQTPSHQVTQMGQEVILRCVPISNHLYFYWYRQILGQKVEFLVSFYNNEISEKSEIFDDQFSVERPDGSNFTLKIRSTKLEDSAMYFCASSDPKAGDYYEQYFGPGTRLTVT.